This T cell receptor (beta chain) was sequenced in a study of blood T cell repertoires in COVID-19 (TCRdb year 2020). Some background on the complete study: Collaborator samples came from the United States, Italy and Spain and covered acute and convalescent phases of COVID-19. Samples were obtained from the ongoing ImmuneRACE study (first 160 participants) and from about 1,300 subjects provided by 6 global collaborators. Deeply sampled blood TCRbeta repertoires from subjects exposed to, actively infected with, or recovered from COVID-19 were included in the dataset. Where available, HLA class I and class II types were obtained from metadata supplied by the sample provider rather than from assay-based typing. The repertoires were made available in a free public database intended to serve as a resource for research on the immune response to SARS-CoV-2. The prospective study material was composed of cDNA or gDNA derived from T cells, B-cell-depleted T cells, or PBMCs. Nearly every sample came with metadata listing a de-identified subject ID, COVID-19 status, age in years and sex.

Participants in the prospective study were aged about 18 to 95 years, lived in 20 to 25 United States geographic areas, and enrolled through a virtual design. In the prospective study, participants were assigned to cohorts based on the clinical history participants reported in a screening survey and a study questionnaire. A participant counted as exposed if, within 2 weeks of entering the study, that participant had been in contact with someone who had a PCR-confirmed or clinician-diagnosed COVID-19 case. Each participant in the prospective study had whole blood, serum and a nasopharyngeal or oropharyngeal swab collected by mobile phlebotomists. Over a roughly two-month period, participants in the prospective study had the option of providing additional blood draws and questionnaires. Prospective study blood samples were shipped either frozen or at room temperature before DNA extraction. With respect to this clone: This clone's antigen is unknown. No per-base quality is available; no much larger clone lies one base away.

The research as a whole found: The amount of clinical and demographic metadata varied by source and participant and was provided uncurated.

TCRbeta CDR3 regions were amplified from genomic DNA by means of the immunoSEQ Assay, a bias-controlled multiplex PCR. Per the source publication's procedure: Nucleated cell counts per sample were estimated from amplification of reference gene primers within the assay. To quantify the absolute abundance of each unique TCRbeta CDR3 rearrangement, sequence reads were collapsed and filtered. For each sample, productive Simpson clonality was calculated by taking the square root of Simpson's diversity index across productive rearrangements. Entries here come from immuneACCESS through TCRdb and include only in-frame sequences with V and J called. Some clones fail to appear in such tables; in the studies checked, an unresolved V gene covers under half of the shortfall, and the cause of the remainder is unknown. V, J and clone size reflect that table, while D and trimming were determined from the DNA. The sample records approximately 310,000 clones, around 85% of which are singletons. The top ten clonotypes cover around 1.8% of the sample.

The sample comprised PBMCs or T cells enriched from blood (not recorded which). The sequence was obtained from a woman in her thirties who had been exposed to COVID-19.

The CDR3 region: CASSDAGRTDTQYF. The DNA sequence follows: TGTGCCAGCAGCGATGCGGGACGCACAGATACGCAGTATTTT. The V and J genes are TRBV7-9 and TRBJ2-3, and TRBD2 may be the D gene, going by 6 matching bases. The CDR3 starts with the cysteine, ends with the phenylalanine, and has 14 residues. The sequence is cut down to CDR3 DNA, 42 bases in frame from base 1. Based on the germline V gene (reference sequence), the CDR1 and CDR2 sequences are SEHNR and FQNEAQ. V sheds 5 bases and J sheds 1 base, leaving 10 bases between their ends.